This T cell receptor (beta chain) is drawn from a study of T-cell memory formation after mild COVID-19. Looked up from germline, CDR1 is SGHRS and CDR2 is YFSETQ. V lost 3 bases, J lost 8 bases, and 3 bases stayed unmatched. The CDR3 totals 14 residues. TCRdb reprocessed the 5' RACE reads via MiXCR and lists one record per CDR3 protein. The sample contains approximately 210,000 distinct CDR3 sequences, about 17% of which appear only once. This clonotype was counted a few times. J is TRBJ2-1 and V is TRBV5-1, with 12 bases lining up with TRBD2. The sequence was obtained from an adult woman who had mild COVID-19 (a few samples of this study predate the infection). Cell type and time point are not known. Sequenced input: PBMCs or a T cell subset sorted from them (not recorded which). The CDR3 nucleotides are TGCGCCAGCAGCTGGACTAGCGGGGCAGATGAGCAGTTCTTC. Protein: CASSWTSGADEQFF.